The entry below describes one T cell receptor (beta chain). The specificity of this receptor is unknown. Base qualities are not at hand, and no much larger clone is one base apart. The germline V gene provides CDR1 SGHRS and CDR2 YFSETQ. The CDR3 has 17 amino acids, counting the end cysteine and phenylalanine. Only the CDR3 DNA is retained, 51 bases long and in frame from the first base. V sheds 3 bases and J sheds 4 bases, leaving 20 bases between their ends. This record comes from a study of breast tumors, draining lymph nodes, adjacent tissues listed by TCRdb under 2016. For context, the study as a whole: TCR beta repertoires were compared across tumor, adjacent nontumor tissue and axillary lymph nodes obtained from breast cancer patients. The study was designed to assess the relationships and possible T-cell exchange between tumor, surrounding tissue and draining lymph node repertoires in human breast cancer.

The lymph node samples were taken from the axillary draining lymph nodes of breast cancer patients. The instrument given in TCRdb is Illumina HiSeq 2000. Multiplex PCR amplification was used to build the TCR beta chain libraries. High-throughput sequencing was used to analyze the amplified TCR beta chain products. Using fastp at Q25 and MiXCR, TCRdb reprocessed the public reads and kept productive beta chains. Every distinct CDR3 protein forms one entry, paired with its most common genes and DNA. The sample table holds approximately 150,000 distinct CDR3 sequences, of which 25% to 40% were seen once. Together, the top ten hold less than 4% of the sample. General conclusions and limits of the study: Tumors showed preferential V and J gene usage, and their T-cell repertoire diversity fell below that of lymph nodes yet above that of nontumor tissue. The conclusion that tumor T cells originate in lymph nodes was framed as consistent with a hypothesis rather than directly demonstrated. The data were considered consistent with the idea that most tumor T cells come from the lymph node and then expand in tumor tissue. The similarity between tumor and nontumor tissue repertoires was significantly greater in luminal-like breast cancer than in basal-like breast cancer.

The TCR sequence derives from a female donor with breast cancer. Some clones in this sample may be carry-over from other donors' samples. Material for sequencing was axillary lymph node tissue. Here the chain combines TRBV5-1 and TRBJ2-1; a weak D assignment points to TRBD2 (7 bases agree). In nucleotide form, the sequence is TGCGCCAGCAGCTCTACCAGCGGCGGGGGCACTTACAATGAGCAGTTCTTC. It translates to CASSSTSGGGTYNEQFF.